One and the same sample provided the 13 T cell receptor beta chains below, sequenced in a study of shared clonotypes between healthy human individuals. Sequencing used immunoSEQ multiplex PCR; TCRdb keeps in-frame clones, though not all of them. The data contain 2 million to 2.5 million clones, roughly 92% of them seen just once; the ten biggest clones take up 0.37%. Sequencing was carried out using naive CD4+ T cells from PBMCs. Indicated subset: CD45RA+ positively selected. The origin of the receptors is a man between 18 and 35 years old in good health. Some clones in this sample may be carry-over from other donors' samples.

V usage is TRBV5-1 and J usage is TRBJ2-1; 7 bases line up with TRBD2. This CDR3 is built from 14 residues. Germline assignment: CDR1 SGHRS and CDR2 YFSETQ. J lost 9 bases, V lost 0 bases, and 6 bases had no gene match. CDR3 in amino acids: CASSLAEGRGEQFF. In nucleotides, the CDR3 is TGCGCCAGCAGCTTGGCCGAAGGGAGGGGTGAGCAGTTCTTC.

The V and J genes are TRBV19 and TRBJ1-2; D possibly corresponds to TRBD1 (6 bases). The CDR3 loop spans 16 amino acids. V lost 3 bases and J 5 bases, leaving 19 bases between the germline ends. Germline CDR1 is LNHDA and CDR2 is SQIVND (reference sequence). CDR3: CASSIMRQAQGYGYTF. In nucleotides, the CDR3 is TGTGCCAGTAGTATCATGCGGCAGGCCCAGGGGTATGGCTACACCTTC.

The CDR3 reads CASSPTPGTAKETQYF. CDR3 sequence (DNA): TGTGCCAGCAGTCCCACCCCCGGGACAGCCAAAGAGACCCAGTACTTC. V is TRBV27 and J is TRBJ2-5, with TRBD1 matching 7 bases. Germline CDR1 is MNHEY and CDR2 is SMNVEV (reference sequence). V gave up 5 bases and J gave up 3 bases; unmatched junction bases: 12. The length of the CDR3 is 16 residues.

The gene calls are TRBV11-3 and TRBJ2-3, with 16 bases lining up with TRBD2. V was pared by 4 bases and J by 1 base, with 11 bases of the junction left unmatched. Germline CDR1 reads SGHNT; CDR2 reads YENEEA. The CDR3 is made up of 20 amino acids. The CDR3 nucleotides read TGTGCCAGCAGCTCGGGACTAGCGGGAGGGCCCCGGGGTGGCACAGATACGCAGTATTTT. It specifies CASSSGLAGGPRGGTDTQYF.

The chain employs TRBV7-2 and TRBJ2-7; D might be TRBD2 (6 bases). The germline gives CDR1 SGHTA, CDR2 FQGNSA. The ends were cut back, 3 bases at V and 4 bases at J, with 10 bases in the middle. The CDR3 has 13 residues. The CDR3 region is CASSFRDFYEQYF. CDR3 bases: TGTGCCAGCAGCTTCCGGGACTTTTACGAGCAGTACTTC.

CDR3 sequence reads: CASSGESNQPQHF. DNA for the CDR3: TGTGCCAGCAGCGGGGAGAGCAATCAGCCCCAGCATTTT. This chain links TRBV7-2 with TRBJ1-5; D not certain. Between the trimmed V and J ends, which lost 5 bases and 1 base, there was a span of 6 bases. CDR1 and CDR2 (germline): SGHTA, FQGNSA. The CDR3 loop spans 13 amino acids.

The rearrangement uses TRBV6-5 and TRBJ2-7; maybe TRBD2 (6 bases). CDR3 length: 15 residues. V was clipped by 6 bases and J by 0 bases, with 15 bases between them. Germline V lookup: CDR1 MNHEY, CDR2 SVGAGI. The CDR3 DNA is TGTGCCAGCAGAGGCCGGCGGGACCTCTCCTACGAGCAGTACTTC. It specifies CASRGRRDLSYEQYF.

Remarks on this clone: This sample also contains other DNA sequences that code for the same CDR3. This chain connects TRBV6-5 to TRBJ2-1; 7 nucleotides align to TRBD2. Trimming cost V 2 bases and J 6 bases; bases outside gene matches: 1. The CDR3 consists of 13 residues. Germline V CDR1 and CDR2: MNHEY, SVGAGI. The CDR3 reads CASSYRTSNEQFF. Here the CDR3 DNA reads TGTGCCAGCAGTTACCGGACTAGCAATGAGCAGTTCTTC.

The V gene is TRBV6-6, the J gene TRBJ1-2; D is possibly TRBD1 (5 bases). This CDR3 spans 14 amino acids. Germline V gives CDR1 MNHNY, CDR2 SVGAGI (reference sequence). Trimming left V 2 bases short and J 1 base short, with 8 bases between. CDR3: CASSYRGINYGYTF. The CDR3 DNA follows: TGTGCCAGCAGTTACAGGGGCATTAACTATGGCTACACCTTC.

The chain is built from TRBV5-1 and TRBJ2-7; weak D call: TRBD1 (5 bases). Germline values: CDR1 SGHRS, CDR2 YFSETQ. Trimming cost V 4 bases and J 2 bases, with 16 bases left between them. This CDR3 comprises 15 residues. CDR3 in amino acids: CASSPATGYTYEQYF. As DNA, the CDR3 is TGCGCCAGCAGCCCAGCCACAGGATACACCTACGAGCAGTACTTC.

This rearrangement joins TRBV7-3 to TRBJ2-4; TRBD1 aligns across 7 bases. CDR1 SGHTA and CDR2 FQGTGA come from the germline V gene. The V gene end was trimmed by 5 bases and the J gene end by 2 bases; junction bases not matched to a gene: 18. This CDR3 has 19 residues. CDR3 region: CASSPTGSGTANTKNIQYF. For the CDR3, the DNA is TGTGCCAGCAGCCCGACGGGCTCCGGGACAGCTAACACCAAAAACATTCAGTACTTC.

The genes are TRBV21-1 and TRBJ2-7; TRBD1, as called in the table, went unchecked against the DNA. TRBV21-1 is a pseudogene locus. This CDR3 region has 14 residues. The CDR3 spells CASIRQGRSYEQYF. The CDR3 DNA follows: TGTGCCAGCATCCGACAGGGGAGGTCCTACGAGCAGTACTTC.

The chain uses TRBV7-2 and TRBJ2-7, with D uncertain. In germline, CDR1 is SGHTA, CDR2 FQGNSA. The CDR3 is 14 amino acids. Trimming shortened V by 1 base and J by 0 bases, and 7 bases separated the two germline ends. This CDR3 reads CASSLEPSSYEQYF. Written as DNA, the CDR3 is TGTGCCAGCAGCTTAGAGCCTAGCTCCTACGAGCAGTACTTC.